Below, 5 T cell receptor beta chains from the same sample are listed, as sequenced in a study of technical replicates of blood from a handful of donors (dated by TCRdb to about 2017). The library was obtained by the immunoSEQ multiplex PCR assay. TCRdb provides this immuneACCESS table in a form limited to in-frame rearrangements. Some clones are lacking; in checked studies, under half of them reflect an unresolved V gene, and why the rest are absent is not known. A total of almost 85,000 clones appear in this sample, roughly 97% of them only once. Of the sample, 0.18% falls within the top ten clones. Sequencing was performed on T cells isolated from PBMCs. These receptors were collected from a human donor in good health.

This clone was recorded once. V usage is TRBV28 and J usage is TRBJ2-1, with 9 bases lining up with TRBD2. This CDR3 spans 19 amino acids. The V gene's germline CDR1 is MDHEN and CDR2 SYDVKM. V lost 3 bases to trimming and J lost 5 bases; unmatched junction nucleotides: 17. CDR3 region: CASSFVSAPGLAGNNEQFF. For the CDR3, the DNA is TGTGCCAGCAGTTTCGTATCCGCCCCGGGTCTAGCGGGAAACAATGAGCAGTTCTTC. The variable domain in full, completed from reference TRBV28 and TRBJ2-1, reads DVKVTQSSRYLVKRTGEKVFLECVQDMDHENMFWYRQDPGLGLRLIYFSYDVKMKEKGDIPEGYSVSREKKERFSLILESASTNQTSMYLCASSFVSAPGLAGNNEQFFGPGTRLTVL.

This clone was detected once. The chain employs TRBV9 and TRBJ2-2, with D uncertain. The germline V and J ends were trimmed by 7 bases and 3 bases, with 13 bases remaining between them. Per germline, CDR1 SGDLS and CDR2 YYNGEE. This CDR3 has 14 amino acids. The CDR3 DNA reads as TGTGCCAGCTCGTTACATATGGACACCGGGGAGCTGTTTTTT. The encoded protein is CASSLHMDTGELFF. The full variable domain, completed using reference TRBV9 and TRBJ2-2, is DSGVTQTPKHLITATGQRVTLRCSPRSGDLSVYWYQQSLDQGLQFLIQYYNGEERAKGNILERFSAQQFPDLHSELNLSSLELGDSALYFCASSLHMDTGELFFGEGSRLTVL.

V gene TRBV27 combines with J gene TRBJ1-5; D gene unclear. V was pared by 6 bases and J by 4 bases, with 16 bases between. The CDR3 loop spans 15 amino acids. In germline, CDR1 is MNHEY, CDR2 SMNVEV (reference sequence). CDR3 amino acids: CASRREGSLNQPQHF. The DNA for the CDR3 is TGTGCCAGCAGAAGAGAGGGCTCTCTGAATCAGCCCCAGCATTTT.

This chain connects TRBV5-1 to TRBJ2-2; 7 bases are shared with TRBD2. The CDR3 is 16 amino acids. The germline V gene encodes CDR1 SGHRS and CDR2 YFSETQ. The ends lost 2 bases at V and 1 base at J; junction bases unmatched: 5. This chain's CDR3 is CASSLMGGRNTGELFF. The CDR3 DNA follows: TGCGCCAGCAGCTTAATGGGAGGGCGGAACACCGGGGAGCTGTTTTTT.

On this clone: A read error may account for a junction end that differs from germline. The J gene is TRBJ2-7, the V gene TRBV7-7; a possible D gene is TRBD2 (6 bases). The V gene's germline CDR1 is SSHAT and CDR2 FNYEAQ (reference sequence). The CDR3 runs to 14 residues. The CDR3 protein is CASSRFWGDYEQYF. The CDR3 DNA is TGTGCTAGCAGCCGATTTTGGGGGGACTACGAGCAGTACTTC.